The entry that follows covers one TCR beta chain sequence. Its antigen is unidentified. TCRdb's copy holds only in-frame clones and misses some; the assay was immunoSEQ multiplex PCR. The sample lists tens of thousands of clones, just over 90% seen once, with more than 5% in the top ten. Patients had received no treatment within the previous three months. Germline V lookup: CDR1 SGHTA, CDR2 FQGNSA. The CDR3 contains 11 residues. The germline V and J ends were trimmed by 5 bases and 7 bases, with 9 bases remaining between them. The source of the sample is a study of resident and recirculating memory T cells in vitiligo. Turning to the study itself: Whole samples, not sorted cells, were homogenized and used for genomic DNA extraction. General observations from the study: Vitiligo lesions lacked a unique dominant clone, and clonality varied. Different lesions suggested infiltration by different T cell clones.

This receptor was identified in a male donor with vitiligo. V usage is TRBV7-2 and J usage is TRBJ2-7; D gene uncertain. Sequencing was performed on blood. CDR3 protein: CASSDSPEQYF. The CDR3 DNA reads as TGTGCCAGCAGCGACTCCCCGGAGCAGTACTTC. Filled out from reference TRBV7-2 and TRBJ2-7, the complete variable domain reads GAGVSQSPSNKVTEKGKDVELRCDPISGHTALYWYRQSLGQGLEFLIYFQGNSAPDKSGLPSDRFSAERTGGSVSTLTIQRTQQEDSAVYLCASSDSPEQYFGPGTRLTVT.